The source of this T cell receptor beta chain is a study of blood T cell repertoires in COVID-19. This clone was counted once. Germline V gene data show CDR1 as SGHRS and CDR2 as YFSETQ. The CDR3 has 16 residues. The ends lost 3 bases at V and 6 bases at J; junction bases unmatched: 10. Libraries were prepared by immunoSEQ multiplex PCR; TCRdb keeps only in-frame clonotypes and omits some of them. The profile shows tens of thousands of clones, about 88% of them singletons. The chain combines TRBV5-1 with TRBJ2-3; 10 nucleotides agree with TRBD1. This receptor was identified in a man between 65 and 80 years old with active COVID-19. Sequenced sample: peripheral blood. The CDR3 sequence is CASSSDRGIPVDTQYF. Written as DNA, the CDR3 is TGCGCCAGCAGCTCGGACAGGGGGATCCCCGTGGATACGCAGTATTTT.